This T cell receptor (beta chain) was found in a study of blood T cell repertoires in COVID-19. Whole-study context: The samples span acute and convalescent COVID-19 from the United States, Italy and Spain. The cDNA or gDNA used as material had been derived from T cells, B-cell-depleted T cells, or PBMCs.

In the authors' methods: Reference gene primer amplification in the assay estimated nucleated cell counts. Clones were read by immunoSEQ multiplex PCR, and TCRdb kept only the in-frame ones, dropping some. V, J and clone size reflect that table, while D and trimming were determined from the DNA. The sample lists 150,000 or so clones, about 79% occurring once. CDR1 MNHEY and CDR2 SVGEGT come from the germline V gene. The V end lost 2 bases, the J end lost 3 bases, and 11 bases lay between the germline ends. The CDR3 consists of 14 residues. There are a few counts of this clone. Sequences were obtained from peripheral blood. This sequence originates from a woman aged 45-65 years with acute or convalescent COVID-19. V gene TRBV6-2 or TRBV6-3 combines with J gene TRBJ2-7, with a tentative D call TRBD2 (6 bases). The CDR3 sequence: CASSYGGGYYEQYF. The CDR3 DNA follows: TGTGCCAGCAGTTACGGCGGAGGGTACTACGAGCAGTACTTC.